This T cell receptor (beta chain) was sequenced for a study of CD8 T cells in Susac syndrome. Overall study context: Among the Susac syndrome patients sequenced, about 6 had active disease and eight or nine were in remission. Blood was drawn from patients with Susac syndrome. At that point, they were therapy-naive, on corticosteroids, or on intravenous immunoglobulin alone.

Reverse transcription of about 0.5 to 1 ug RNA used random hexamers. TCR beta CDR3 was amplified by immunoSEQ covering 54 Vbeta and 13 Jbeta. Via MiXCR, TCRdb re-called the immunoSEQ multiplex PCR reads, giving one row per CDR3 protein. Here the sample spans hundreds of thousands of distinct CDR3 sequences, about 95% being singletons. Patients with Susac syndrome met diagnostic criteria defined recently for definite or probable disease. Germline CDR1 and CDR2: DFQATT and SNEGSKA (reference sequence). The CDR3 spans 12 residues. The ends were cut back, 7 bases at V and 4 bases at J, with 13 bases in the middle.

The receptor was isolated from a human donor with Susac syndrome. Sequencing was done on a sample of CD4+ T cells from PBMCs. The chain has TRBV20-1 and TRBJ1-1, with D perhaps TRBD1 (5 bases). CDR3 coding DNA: TGCAGTGTCCCAGGGATGGGCACTGAAGCTTTCTTT. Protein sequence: CSVPGMGTEAFF.